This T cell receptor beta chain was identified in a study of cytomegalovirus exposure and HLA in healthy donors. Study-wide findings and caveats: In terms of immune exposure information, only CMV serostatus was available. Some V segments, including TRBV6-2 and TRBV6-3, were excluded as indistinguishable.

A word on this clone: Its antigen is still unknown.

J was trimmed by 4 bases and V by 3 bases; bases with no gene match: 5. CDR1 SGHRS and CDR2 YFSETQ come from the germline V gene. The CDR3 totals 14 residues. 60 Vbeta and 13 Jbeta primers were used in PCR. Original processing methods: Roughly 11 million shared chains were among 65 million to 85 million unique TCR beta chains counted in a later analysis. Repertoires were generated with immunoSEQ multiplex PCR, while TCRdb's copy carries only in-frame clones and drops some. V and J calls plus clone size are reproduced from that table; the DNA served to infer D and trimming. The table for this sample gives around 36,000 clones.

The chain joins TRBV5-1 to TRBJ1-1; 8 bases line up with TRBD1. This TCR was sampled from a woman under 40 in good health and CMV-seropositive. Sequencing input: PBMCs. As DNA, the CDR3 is TGCGCCAGCAGCTCCTGGACAGGGTCCACTGAAGCTTTCTTT. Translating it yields CASSSWTGSTEAFF.